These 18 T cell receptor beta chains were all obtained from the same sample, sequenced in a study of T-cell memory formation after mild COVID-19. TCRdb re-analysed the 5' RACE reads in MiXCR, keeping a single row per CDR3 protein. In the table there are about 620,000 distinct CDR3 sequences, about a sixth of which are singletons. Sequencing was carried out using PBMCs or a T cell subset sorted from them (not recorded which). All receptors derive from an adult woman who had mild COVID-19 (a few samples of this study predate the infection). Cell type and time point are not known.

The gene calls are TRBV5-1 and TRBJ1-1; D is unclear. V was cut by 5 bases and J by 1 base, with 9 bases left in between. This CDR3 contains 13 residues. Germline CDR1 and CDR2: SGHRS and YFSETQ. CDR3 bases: TGCGCCAGCAGAATGCAGGAGAACACTGAAGCTTTCTTT. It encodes CASRMQENTEAFF.

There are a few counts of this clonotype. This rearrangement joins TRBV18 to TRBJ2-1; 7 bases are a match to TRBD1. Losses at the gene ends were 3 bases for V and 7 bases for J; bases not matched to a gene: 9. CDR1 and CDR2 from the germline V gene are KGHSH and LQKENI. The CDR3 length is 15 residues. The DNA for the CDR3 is TGTGCCAGCTCACCTCAAACAGGGGAGCGGAATGAGCAGTTCTTC. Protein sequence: CASSPQTGERNEQFF.

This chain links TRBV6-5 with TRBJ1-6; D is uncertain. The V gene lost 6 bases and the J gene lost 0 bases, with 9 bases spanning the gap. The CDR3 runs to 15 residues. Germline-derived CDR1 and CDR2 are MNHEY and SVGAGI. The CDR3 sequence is CASRSGSSYNSPLHF. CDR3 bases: TGTGCCAGCAGATCAGGAAGCTCCTATAATTCACCCCTCCACTTT.

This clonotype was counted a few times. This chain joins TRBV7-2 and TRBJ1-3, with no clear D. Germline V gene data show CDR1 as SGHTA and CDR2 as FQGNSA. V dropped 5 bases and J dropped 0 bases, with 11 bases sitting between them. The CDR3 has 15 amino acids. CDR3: CASSQGGSSGNTIYF. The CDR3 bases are TGTGCCAGCAGCCAAGGCGGATCCTCTGGAAACACCATATATTTT.

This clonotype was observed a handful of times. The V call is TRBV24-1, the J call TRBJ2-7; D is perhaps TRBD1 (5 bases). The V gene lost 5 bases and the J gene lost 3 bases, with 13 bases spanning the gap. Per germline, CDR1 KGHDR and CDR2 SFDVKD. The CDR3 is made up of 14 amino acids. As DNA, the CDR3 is TGTGCCACCAGTGGCAGGGAAGGAAACTACGAGCAGTACTTC. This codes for CATSGREGNYEQYF.

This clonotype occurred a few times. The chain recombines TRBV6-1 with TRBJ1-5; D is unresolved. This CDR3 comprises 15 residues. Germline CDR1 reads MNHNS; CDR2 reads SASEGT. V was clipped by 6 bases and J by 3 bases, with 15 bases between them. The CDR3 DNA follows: TGTGCCAGCAGCTCCCGAGACACCTACAATCAGCCCCAGCATTTT. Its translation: CASSSRDTYNQPQHF.

The chain's CDR3 is CASSIHSWGSEQSSYNEQFF. In DNA, the CDR3 is TGTGCCAGCAGCATTCATAGTTGGGGATCCGAACAGAGCTCCTACAATGAGCAGTTCTTC. The gene calls are TRBV11-3 and TRBJ2-1; D is unclear. Trimming stripped 5 bases from V and 0 bases from J, with 26 bases between. This CDR3 region has 20 residues. Germline V gene lookup returns CDR1 SGHNT and CDR2 YENEEA.

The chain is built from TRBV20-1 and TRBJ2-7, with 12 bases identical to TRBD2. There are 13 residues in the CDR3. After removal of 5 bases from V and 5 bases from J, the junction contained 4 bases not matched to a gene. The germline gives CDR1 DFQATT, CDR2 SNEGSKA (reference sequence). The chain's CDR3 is CSASRLAGDEQYF. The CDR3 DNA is TGCAGTGCTTCACGACTAGCGGGAGACGAGCAGTACTTC.

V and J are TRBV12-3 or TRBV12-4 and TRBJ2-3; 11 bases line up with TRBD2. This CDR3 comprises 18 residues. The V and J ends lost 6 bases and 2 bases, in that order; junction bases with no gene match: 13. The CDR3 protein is CASSRSSGLAVPTDTQYF. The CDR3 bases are TGTGCCAGCAGCCGCTCGTCGGGACTAGCGGTTCCCACAGATACGCAGTATTTT.

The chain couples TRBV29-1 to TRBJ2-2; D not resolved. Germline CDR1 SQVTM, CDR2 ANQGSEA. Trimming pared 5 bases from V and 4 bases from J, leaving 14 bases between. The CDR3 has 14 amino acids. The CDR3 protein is CSVTPDRPTGELFF. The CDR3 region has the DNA TGCAGCGTTACTCCCGACCGGCCCACCGGGGAGCTGTTTTTT.

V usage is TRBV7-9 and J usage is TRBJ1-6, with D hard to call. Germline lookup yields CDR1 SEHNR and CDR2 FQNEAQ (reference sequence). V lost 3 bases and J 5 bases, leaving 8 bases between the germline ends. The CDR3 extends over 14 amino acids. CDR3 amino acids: CASSFWENNSPLHF. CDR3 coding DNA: TGTGCCAGCAGCTTCTGGGAGAATAATTCACCCCTCCACTTT.

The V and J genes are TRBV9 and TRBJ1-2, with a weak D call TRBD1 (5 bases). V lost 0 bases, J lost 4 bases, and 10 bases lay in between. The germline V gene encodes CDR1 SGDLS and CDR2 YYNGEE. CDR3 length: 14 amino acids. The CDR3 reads CASSVVAGSYGYTF. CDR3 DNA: TGTGCCAGCAGCGTAGTTGCAGGGTCCTATGGCTACACCTTC.

The CDR3 spells CASSLNPDRSYEQYF. As DNA, the CDR3 is TGTGCCAGCAGCTTAAATCCCGACAGATCCTACGAGCAGTACTTC. V and J are TRBV7-6 and TRBJ2-7; the D gene is possibly TRBD1 (5 bases). Germline loops: CDR1 SGHVS, CDR2 FNYEAQ. Trimming pared 2 bases from V and 1 base from J, leaving 12 bases between. The CDR3 consists of 15 residues.

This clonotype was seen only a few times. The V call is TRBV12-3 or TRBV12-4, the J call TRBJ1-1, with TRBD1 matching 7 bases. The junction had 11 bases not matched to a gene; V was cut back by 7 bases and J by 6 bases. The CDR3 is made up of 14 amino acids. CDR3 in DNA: TGTGCCAGCACCCCAAGGGGGCAGGTTGCTGAAGCTTTCTTT. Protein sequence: CASTPRGQVAEAFF.

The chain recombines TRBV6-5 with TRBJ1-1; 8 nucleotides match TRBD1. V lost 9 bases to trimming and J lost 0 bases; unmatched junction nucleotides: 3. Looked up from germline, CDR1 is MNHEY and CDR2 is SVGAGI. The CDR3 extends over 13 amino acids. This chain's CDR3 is CASGTGLNTEAFF. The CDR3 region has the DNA TGTGCCAGTGGGACAGGTTTGAACACTGAAGCTTTCTTT.

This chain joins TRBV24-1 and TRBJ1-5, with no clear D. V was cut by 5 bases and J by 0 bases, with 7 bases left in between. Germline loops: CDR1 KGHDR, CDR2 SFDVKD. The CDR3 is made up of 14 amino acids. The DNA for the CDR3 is TGTGCCACCAGTGGACCGTCTAGCAATCAGCCCCAGCATTTT. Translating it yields CATSGPSSNQPQHF.

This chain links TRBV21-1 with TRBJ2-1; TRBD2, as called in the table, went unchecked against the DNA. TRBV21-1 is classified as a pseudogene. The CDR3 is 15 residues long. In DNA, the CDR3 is TGTGCCAGCAGCGAAGGGACTGAATCGGCGATGGAGCAGTTCTTC. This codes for CASSEGTESAMEQFF.

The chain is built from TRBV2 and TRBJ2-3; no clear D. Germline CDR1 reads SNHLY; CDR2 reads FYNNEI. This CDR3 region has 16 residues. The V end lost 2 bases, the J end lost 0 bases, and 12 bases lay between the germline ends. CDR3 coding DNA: TGTGCCAGCAGTGAACACCCCAATGGTAGCACAGATACGCAGTATTTT. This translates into CASSEHPNGSTDTQYF. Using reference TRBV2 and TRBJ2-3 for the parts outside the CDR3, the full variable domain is EPEVTQTPSHQVTQMGQEVILRCVPISNHLYFYWYRQILGQKVEFLVSFYNNEISEKSEIFDDQFSVERPDGSNFTLKIRSTKLEDSAMYFCASSEHPNGSTDTQYFGPGTRLTVL.